The 13 T cell receptor beta chains reported below all come from one sample, sequenced in a study of CD8 T cells in Susac syndrome. cDNA came from around 0.5 to 1 ug RNA primed by random hexamers. TCRdb recomputed calls from the immunoSEQ multiplex PCR reads with MiXCR, one row per CDR3 protein. The profile shows approximately 180,000 distinct CDR3 sequences, roughly nine tenths of them singletons. Sequencing input: CD4+ T cells from PBMCs. These receptors all stem from a human donor with Susac syndrome.

The chain uses TRBV2 and TRBJ1-1, with 9 bases identical to TRBD1. With V trimmed by 8 bases and J by 11 bases, 15 bases remained unmatched. CDR1 and CDR2 from the germline V gene are SNHLY and FYNNEI. The length of the CDR3 is 14 residues. The CDR3 coding sequence is TGTGCCAGCCCATATAGGACAGGGGACCTTCGGGCTTTCTTT. This gives the protein CASPYRTGDLRAFF. Full variable domain (rest looked up from reference TRBV2 and TRBJ1-1): EPEVTQTPSHQVTQMGQEVILRCVPISNHLYFYWYRQILGQKVEFLVSFYNNEISEKSEIFDDQFSVERPDGSNFTLKIRSTKLEDSAMYFCASPYRTGDLRAFFGQGTRLTVV.

This chain uses TRBV4-1 with TRBJ2-7; D is ambiguous. The CDR3 contains 14 residues. Trimming pared 0 bases from V and 3 bases from J, leaving 9 bases between. Germline CDR1 and CDR2: MGHRA and YSYEKL. CDR3 in amino acids: CASSQEGFFYEQYF. Written as DNA, the CDR3 is TGCGCCAGCAGCCAAGAAGGTTTCTTCTACGAGCAGTACTTC.

The chain employs TRBV6-1 and TRBJ1-2; TRBD1 matches 7 bases. The junction had 4 bases not matched to a gene; V was cut back by 10 bases and J by 2 bases. The CDR3 spans 12 residues. Germline CDR1 MNHNS, CDR2 SASEGT. CDR3 residues: CANTDRNYGYTF. Written as DNA, the CDR3 is TGTGCCAACACGGACAGGAACTATGGCTACACCTTC.

This chain joins TRBV20-1 and TRBJ2-7, with a tentative D call TRBD1 (6 bases). This CDR3 spans 15 amino acids. The germline CDR1 and CDR2 sequences are DFQATT and SNEGSKA (reference sequence). V gave up 4 bases and J gave up 0 bases, with 16 bases separating them. The CDR3 nucleotides are TGCAGTGCTACGTCTACTTCAGGGGCCTCCTACGAGCAGTACTTC. It specifies CSATSTSGASYEQYF.

The rearrangement uses TRBV28 and TRBJ2-3; 13 bases are a match to TRBD2. V lost 2 bases, J lost 6 bases, and 8 bases stayed unmatched. Germline V gene lookup returns CDR1 MDHEN and CDR2 SYDVKM. The CDR3 sequence is 17 residues long. CDR3 coding DNA: TGTGCCAGCAGTTTAAGCAGCGGACTAGCGGGAGTGGATACGCAGTATTTT. Protein: CASSLSSGLAGVDTQYF.

This rearrangement joins TRBV15 to TRBJ2-1; 12 bases agree with TRBD2. The CDR3 has 15 residues. V lost 5 bases to trimming and J lost 8 bases; unmatched junction nucleotides: 7. Germline values: CDR1 LNHNV, CDR2 YYDKDF (reference sequence). The CDR3 protein is CATSRGLAGSDEQFF. CDR3 in DNA: TGTGCCACCAGCCGAGGACTAGCGGGAAGTGATGAGCAGTTCTTC.

The chain combines TRBV6-1 with TRBJ1-5; unclear D gene. The V end was cut by 4 bases, the J end by 4 bases, with 5 bases between. CDR1 and CDR2 from the germline V gene are MNHNS and SASEGT. The CDR3 extends over 12 amino acids. The CDR3 nucleotides are TGTGCCAGCAGTGGAATTAATCAGCCCCAGCATTTT. It yields the protein CASSGINQPQHF.

This clonotype has a single count. V usage is TRBV4-2 and J usage is TRBJ2-1; the D is unclear. V shed 3 bases and J shed 0 bases, with 15 bases lying between them. The CDR3 is made up of 17 amino acids. Per the germline V gene, CDR1 is LGHNA and CDR2 is YNFKEQ. Here the CDR3 DNA reads TGTGCCAGCAGCCACTTCGGGTCTGCTAGCTCCTACAATGAGCAGTTCTTC. Protein sequence: CASSHFGSASSYNEQFF.

This chain uses TRBV7-8 with TRBJ2-1; no reliable D call. Trimming stripped 5 bases from V and 9 bases from J, with 11 bases between. CDR1 and CDR2 from the germline V gene are SGHVS and FQNEAQ. The CDR3 runs to 12 residues. CDR3 DNA sequence: TGTGCCAGCAGCCTGACACCGACTGAGCAGTTCTTC. This translates into CASSLTPTEQFF.

The genes are TRBV3-1 and TRBJ2-3; D is perhaps TRBD2 (6 bases). CDR3 length: 13 amino acids. The V gene's germline CDR1 is LGHDT and CDR2 YNNKEL (reference sequence). The V end was cut by 5 bases, the J end by 5 bases, with 11 bases between. CDR3 sequence (DNA): TGTGCCAGCAGCGTACGAGCGGGAGATACGCAGTATTTT. Its translation: CASSVRAGDTQYF.

V gene TRBV20-1 combines with J gene TRBJ2-4, with D possibly TRBD2 on 5 matching bases. V was pared by 0 bases and J by 0 bases, with 9 bases between. Germline CDR1 is DFQATT and CDR2 is SNEGSKA (reference sequence). The CDR3 length is 15 residues. The CDR3 DNA is TGCAGTGCTAGAGACAGCGGACTAGCCAAAAACATTCAGTACTTC. Translated, it gives CSARDSGLAKNIQYF.

The J gene is TRBJ2-3, the V gene TRBV5-1; possibly TRBD2 for D (6 bases). Between the trimmed V and J ends, which lost 3 bases and 3 bases, there was a span of 11 bases. The CDR3 runs 14 residues. Germline assignment: CDR1 SGHRS and CDR2 YFSETQ. The CDR3 sequence is CASSSWGDTDTQYF. CDR3 in DNA: TGCGCCAGCAGCTCCTGGGGGGATACAGATACGCAGTATTTT.

This chain joins TRBV3-1 and TRBJ2-7; TRBD1 matches at 8 bases. The CDR3 consists of 15 residues. V was clipped by 4 bases and J by 2 bases; unmatched bases: 7. Germline V CDR1 and CDR2: LGHDT, YNNKEL (reference sequence). For the CDR3, the DNA is TGTGCCAGCAGCCTATCGGGACAGGCCCCCTACGAGCAGTACTTC. This sequence encodes CASSLSGQAPYEQYF.